A selection of T cell receptor beta chains follows, all from one sample in a study of blood T cell repertoires in COVID-19. Data came from immunoSEQ multiplex PCR; TCRdb stores just in-frame clones and leaves some out. The table lists under 200,000 clones, more than 65% of them singletons. Sequenced material: peripheral blood. These receptor sequences come from a woman in her fifties or sixties with COVID-19, enrolled during active disease. Each CDR3 is given with its conserved first and last residue. The D gene is left open where the match is weak. Part of the rows lack a size; the others show once, few, many or a class for expanded clones.

>TRBJ2-1|-|TRBV27|TRBD1
CASSRSGQVYNEQFF
TGTGCCAGCTCCAGGTCGGGACAGGTTTACAATGAGCAGTTCTTC
>TRBJ2-1|-|TRBV7-2|TRBD2
CASSLAPLASGRAGEQFF
TGTGCCAGCAGCTTAGCCCCCTTGGCTAGCGGGAGGGCGGGTGAGCAGTTCTTC
>TRBJ1-6|-|TRBV7-8|-
CASSPQGSYNSPLHF
TGTGCCAGCAGCCCCCAGGGCTCCTATAATTCACCCCTCCACTTT
>TRBJ2-5|-|TRBV6-5|-
CASSHRDSRETQYF
TGTGCCAGCAGCCATCGGGACTCCCGGGAGACCCAGTACTTC
>TRBJ1-5|-|TRBV18|-
CASSPYGGAPQHF
TGTGCCAGCTCACCATATGGCGGCGCACCCCAGCATTTT
>TRBJ2-4|few|TRBV7-8|TRBD1
CASSARPGQGNIQYF
TGTGCCAGCAGCGCACGTCCGGGACAGGGTAACATTCAGTACTTC
>TRBJ2-1|-|TRBV9|-
CASSVGGTGRYNEQFF
TGTGCCAGCAGCGTAGGGGGAACGGGAAGGTACAATGAGCAGTTCTTC
>TRBJ1-1|-|TRBV24-1|-
CATGDANTEAFF
TGTGCCACCGGAGACGCGAACACTGAAGCTTTCTTT
>TRBJ2-5|once|TRBV28|-
CASSLKGLRGETQYF
TGTGCCAGCAGTTTAAAAGGCCTCCGGGGAGAGACCCAGTACTTC
>TRBJ2-5|-|TRBV5-1|-
CASSPAPEGAQYF
TGCGCCAGCAGCCCCGCACCAGAAGGGGCCCAGTACTTC
>TRBJ2-7|-|TRBV2|-
CASTLPDSYEQYF
TGTGCCAGCACCCTACCTGACAGCTACGAGCAGTACTTC
>TRBJ2-4|-|TRBV28|-
CASSLREGRAKNIQYF
TGTGCCAGCAGTTTAAGAGAGGGGAGGGCCAAAAACATTCAGTACTTC
>TRBJ1-5|-|TRBV19|-
CASNIIGGIPNQPQHF
TGTGCCAGTAACATCATCGGGGGGATCCCCAATCAGCCCCAGCATTTT
>TRBJ1-1|-|TRBV7-9|-
CASSLVVERTEAFF
TGTGCCAGCAGCTTAGTGGTAGAGAGAACTGAAGCTTTCTTT
>TRBJ2-2|-|TRBV4-2|TRBD2
CASSQGAGVGGELFF
TGTGCCAGCAGCCAAGGAGCGGGGGTTGGCGGGGAGCTGTTTTTT
>TRBJ2-5|-|TRBV5-8|-
CASSLSRFQETQYF
TGTGCCAGCAGCTTGTCTAGGTTCCAAGAGACCCAGTACTTC
>TRBJ2-2|-|TRBV15|TRBD1
CATSRMGKQGFAGELFF
TGTGCCACCAGCAGAATGGGGAAACAGGGGTTTGCCGGGGAGCTGTTTTTT
>TRBJ2-2|-|TRBV5-1|-
CASSLSRQRNTGELFF
TGCGCCAGCAGCTTGTCGAGACAGCGAAACACCGGGGAGCTGTTTTTT
>TRBJ1-1|once|TRBV5-1|-
CASTLLGGNTEAFF
TGCGCCAGCACCCTCCTCGGGGGGAACACTGAAGCTTTCTTT
>TRBJ2-1|few|TRBV19|-
CASSSRQAEAYNEQFF
TGTGCCAGTAGTTCCCGACAGGCAGAGGCCTACAATGAGCAGTTCTTC
>TRBJ2-3|-|TRBV5-1|-
CASSLQDRSTDTQYF
TGCGCCAGCAGCTTGCAGGACAGAAGCACAGATACGCAGTATTTT
>TRBJ1-2|-|TRBV30|-
CAWSAWGDGYTF
TGTGCCTGGAGTGCATGGGGAGATGGCTACACCTTC
>TRBJ2-2|-|TRBV4-2|-
CASSQVRGGLYTGELFF
TGTGCCAGCAGCCAAGTGAGGGGGGGCTTATACACCGGGGAGCTGTTTTTT
>TRBJ2-3|once|TRBV4-1|-
CASSQEQAAPDTQYF
TGCGCCAGCAGCCAAGAACAGGCAGCGCCAGATACGCAGTATTTT
>TRBJ1-2|-|TRBV18|-
CASSPPTAPRGYTF
TGTGCCAGCTCACCACCGACTGCACCGCGCGGCTACACCTTC
>TRBJ1-3|few|TRBV7-9|-
CASSPRRSGNTIYF
TGTGCCAGCAGCCCTCGTCGGTCTGGAAACACCATATATTTT
>TRBJ2-5|-|TRBV3-1/TRBV3-2|-
CASSQASREETQYF
TGTGCCAGCAGCCAAGCTTCAAGGGAGGAGACCCAGTACTTC
>TRBJ2-7|-|TRBV14|-
CASSYQGRGEQYF
TGTGCCAGCAGTTATCAGGGGAGGGGCGAGCAGTACTTC
>TRBJ2-3|once|TRBV19|TRBD1
CASSTRQGADTDTQYF
TGTGCCAGTAGTACCCGACAGGGTGCAGACACAGATACGCAGTATTTT
>TRBJ2-3|-|TRBV3-1/TRBV3-2|TRBD1
CASSQEGDRATDTQYF
TGTGCCAGCAGCCAAGAAGGGGACAGGGCCACAGATACGCAGTATTTT
>TRBJ2-1|few|TRBV30|TRBD1
CAWSVWGLAGGDTSYNEQFF
TGTGCCTGGAGTGTATGGGGCTTGGCAGGGGGCGATACCTCCTACAATGAGCAGTTCTTC
>TRBJ2-3|-|TRBV28|-
CASSFGDTVGQYF
TGTGCCAGCAGTTTCGGGGATACGGTGGGGCAGTATTTT
>TRBJ1-3|-|TRBV28|-
CASTPQGLGNTIYF
TGTGCCAGTACACCCCAGGGGCTGGGAAACACCATATATTTT
>TRBJ2-5|-|TRBV11-2|-
CASSHSSQGQETQYF
TGTGCCAGCAGCCATTCCAGCCAGGGACAAGAGACCCAGTACTTC
>TRBJ2-5|-|TRBV6-5|-
CASSSGGASETQYF
TGTGCCAGCAGTTCGGGCGGGGCCTCTGAGACCCAGTACTTC
>TRBJ1-4|-|TRBV19|TRBD1
CASMGTDNEKLFF
TGTGCCAGTATGGGGACAGATAATGAAAAACTGTTTTTT
>TRBJ1-5|-|TRBV28|-
CASSLYGGGGDF
TGTGCCAGCAGTTTATATGGCGGTGGCGGCGATTTT